The source of this T cell receptor beta chain is a study of Graves' ophthalmopathy and Graves' hyperthyroidism. CDR1 DFQATT and CDR2 SNEGSKA come from the germline V gene (reference sequence). CDR3 length: 13 residues. Trimming took 6 bases from V and 4 from J; bases not matched to a gene: 3. This clonotype was seen repeatedly, ten times or more. The sequenced template was RNA, covering the TCR beta CDR3 region. The first-round RT-PCR employed HTBI primers together with the Qiagen OneStep RT-PCR kit. A multiplex PCR was then performed as the second round. TCRdb called the multiplex PCR reads again in MiXCR, with one record for every CDR3 protein. The sample has hundreds of thousands of distinct CDR3 sequences; approximately 14% are singletons.

Sequencing input: blood. The chain carries TRBV20-1 and TRBJ2-7, with 13 nucleotides matching TRBD2. This clonotype was sampled from a woman in her twenties or thirties with Graves' ophthalmopathy. The CDR3 region has the DNA TGCAGTGCCCCGGGACTAGCGGGATACGAGCAGTACTTC. This codes for CSAPGLAGYEQYF.